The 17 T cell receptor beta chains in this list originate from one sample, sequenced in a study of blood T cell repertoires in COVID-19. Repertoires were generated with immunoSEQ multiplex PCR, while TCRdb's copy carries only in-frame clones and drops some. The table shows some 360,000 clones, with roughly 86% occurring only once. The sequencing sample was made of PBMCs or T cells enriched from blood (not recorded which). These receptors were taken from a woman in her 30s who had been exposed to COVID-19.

The CDR3: CASSWAAGEDEQYF. The DNA of the CDR3 is TGTGCCAGCAGCTGGGCAGCGGGAGAGGATGAGCAGTACTTC. V usage is TRBV7-6 and J usage is TRBJ2-7; TRBD2 agrees at 8 bases. The CDR3 consists of 14 residues. With V trimmed by 4 bases and J by 7 bases, 9 bases remained unmatched. Germline loops: CDR1 SGHVS, CDR2 FNYEAQ.

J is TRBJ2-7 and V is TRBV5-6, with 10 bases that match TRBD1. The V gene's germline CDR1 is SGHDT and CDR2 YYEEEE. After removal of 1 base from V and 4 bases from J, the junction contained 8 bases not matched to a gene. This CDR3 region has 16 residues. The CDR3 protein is CASSLFTGDRGYEQYF. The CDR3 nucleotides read TGTGCCAGCAGCTTGTTTACCGGGGACAGGGGTTACGAGCAGTACTTC.

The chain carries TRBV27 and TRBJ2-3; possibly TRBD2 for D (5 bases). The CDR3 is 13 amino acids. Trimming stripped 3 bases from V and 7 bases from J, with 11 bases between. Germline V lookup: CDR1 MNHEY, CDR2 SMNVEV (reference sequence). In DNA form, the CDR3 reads TGTGCCAGCAGTTTGAGGGCCGCGTATACGCAGTATTTT. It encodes CASSLRAAYTQYF.

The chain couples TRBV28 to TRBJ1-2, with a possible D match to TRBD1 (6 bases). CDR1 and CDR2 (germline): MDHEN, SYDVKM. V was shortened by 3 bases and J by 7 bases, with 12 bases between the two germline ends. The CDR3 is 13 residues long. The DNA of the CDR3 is TGTGCCAGCAGTTTTAATTCACAGGGTGGCTACACCTTC. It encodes CASSFNSQGGYTF.

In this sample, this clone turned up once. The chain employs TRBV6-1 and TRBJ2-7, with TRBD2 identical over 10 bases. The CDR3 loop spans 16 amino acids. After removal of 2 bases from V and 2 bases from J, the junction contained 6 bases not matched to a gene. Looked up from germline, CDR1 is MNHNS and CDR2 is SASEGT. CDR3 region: CASSETWSGRAYEQYF. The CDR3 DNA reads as TGTGCCAGCAGTGAAACTTGGAGCGGGAGGGCCTACGAGCAGTACTTC.

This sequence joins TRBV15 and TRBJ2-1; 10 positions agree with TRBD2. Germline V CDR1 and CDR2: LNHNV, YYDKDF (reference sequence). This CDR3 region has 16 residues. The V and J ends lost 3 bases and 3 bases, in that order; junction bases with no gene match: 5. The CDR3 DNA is TGTGCCACCAGCAGCGATACTAGCGGGGACTACAATGAGCAGTTCTTC. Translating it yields CATSSDTSGDYNEQFF.

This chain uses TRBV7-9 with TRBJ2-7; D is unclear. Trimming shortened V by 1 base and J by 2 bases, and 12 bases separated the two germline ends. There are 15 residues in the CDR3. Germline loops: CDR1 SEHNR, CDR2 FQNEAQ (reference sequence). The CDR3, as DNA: TGTGCCAGCAGCTTAGTGAGTGGCGGAACCTACGAGCAGTACTTC. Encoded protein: CASSLVSGGTYEQYF.

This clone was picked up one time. The CDR3 spells CASPPGGNEQFF. CDR3 nucleotides: TGTGCCAGTCCGCCGGGAGGCAATGAGCAGTTCTTC. This chain uses TRBV6-5 with TRBJ2-1, with 7 bases that match TRBD2. The V gene end was trimmed by 9 bases and the J gene end by 6 bases; junction bases not matched to a gene: 5. The germline CDR1 and CDR2 sequences are MNHEY and SVGAGI. This CDR3 is 12 amino acids long.

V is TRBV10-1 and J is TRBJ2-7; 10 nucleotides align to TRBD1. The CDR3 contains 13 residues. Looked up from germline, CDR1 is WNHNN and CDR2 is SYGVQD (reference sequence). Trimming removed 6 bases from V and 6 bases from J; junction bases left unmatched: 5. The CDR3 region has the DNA TGCGCCAGCAGGGCCGGGACAGGGGCCGAGCAGTACTTC. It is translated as CASRAGTGAEQYF.

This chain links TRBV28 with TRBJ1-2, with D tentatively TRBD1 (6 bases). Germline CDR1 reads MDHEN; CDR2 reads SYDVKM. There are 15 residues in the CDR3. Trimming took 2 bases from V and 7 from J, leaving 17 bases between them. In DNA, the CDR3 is TGTGCCAGCAGTTTACCAGGGGCCCAAAGGCGTGGCTACACCTTC. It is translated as CASSLPGAQRRGYTF.

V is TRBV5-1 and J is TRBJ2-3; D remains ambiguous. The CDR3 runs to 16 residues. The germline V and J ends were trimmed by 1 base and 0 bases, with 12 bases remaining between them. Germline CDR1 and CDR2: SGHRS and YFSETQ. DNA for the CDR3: TGCGCCAGCAGCTTGATTGGTGTCAGTAGCACAGATACGCAGTATTTT. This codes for CASSLIGVSSTDTQYF.

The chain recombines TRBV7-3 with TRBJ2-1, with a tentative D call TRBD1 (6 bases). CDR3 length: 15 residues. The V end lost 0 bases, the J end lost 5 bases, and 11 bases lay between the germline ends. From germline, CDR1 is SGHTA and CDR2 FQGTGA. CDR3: CASSLTQGSHNEQFF. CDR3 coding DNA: TGTGCCAGCAGCTTAACCCAGGGGAGCCACAATGAGCAGTTCTTC.

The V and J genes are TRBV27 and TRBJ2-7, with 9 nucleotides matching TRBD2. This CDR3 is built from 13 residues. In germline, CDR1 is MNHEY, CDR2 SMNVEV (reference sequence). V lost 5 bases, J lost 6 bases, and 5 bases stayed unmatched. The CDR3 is CASSPGTSSEQYF. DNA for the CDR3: TGTGCCAGCAGTCCCGGGACTAGCAGCGAGCAGTACTTC.

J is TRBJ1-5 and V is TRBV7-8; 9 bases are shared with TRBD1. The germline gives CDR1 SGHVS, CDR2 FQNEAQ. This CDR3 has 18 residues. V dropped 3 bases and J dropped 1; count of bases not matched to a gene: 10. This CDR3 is CASSFSTGGRISNQPQHF. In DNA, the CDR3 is TGTGCCAGCAGCTTCTCGACAGGGGGGAGGATCAGCAATCAGCCCCAGCATTTT. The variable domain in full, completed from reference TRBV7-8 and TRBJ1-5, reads GAGVSQSPRYKVAKRGQDVALRCDPISGHVSLFWYQQALGQGPEFLTYFQNEAQLDKSGLPSDRFFAERPEGSVSTLKIQRTQQEDSAVYLCASSFSTGGRISNQPQHFGDGTRLSIL.

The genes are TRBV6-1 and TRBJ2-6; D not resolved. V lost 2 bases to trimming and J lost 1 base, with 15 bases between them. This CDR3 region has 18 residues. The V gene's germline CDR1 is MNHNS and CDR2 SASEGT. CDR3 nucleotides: TGTGCCAGCAGTGAAAGGCCAGGTTCCCCATCTGGGGCCAACGTCCTGACTTTC. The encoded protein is CASSERPGSPSGANVLTF.

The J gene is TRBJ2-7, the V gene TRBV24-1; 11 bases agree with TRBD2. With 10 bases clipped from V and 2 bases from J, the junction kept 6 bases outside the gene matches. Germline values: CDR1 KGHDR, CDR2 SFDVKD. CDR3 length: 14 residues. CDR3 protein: CATRLSGRAYEQYF. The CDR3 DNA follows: TGTGCCACTCGACTTAGCGGGAGGGCCTACGAGCAGTACTTC.

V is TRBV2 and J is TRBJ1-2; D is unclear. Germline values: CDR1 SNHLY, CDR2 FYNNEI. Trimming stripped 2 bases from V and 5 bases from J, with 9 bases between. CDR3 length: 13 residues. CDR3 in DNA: TGTGCCAGCAGTGAACGAGAGGGTTATGGCTACACCTTC. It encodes CASSEREGYGYTF.